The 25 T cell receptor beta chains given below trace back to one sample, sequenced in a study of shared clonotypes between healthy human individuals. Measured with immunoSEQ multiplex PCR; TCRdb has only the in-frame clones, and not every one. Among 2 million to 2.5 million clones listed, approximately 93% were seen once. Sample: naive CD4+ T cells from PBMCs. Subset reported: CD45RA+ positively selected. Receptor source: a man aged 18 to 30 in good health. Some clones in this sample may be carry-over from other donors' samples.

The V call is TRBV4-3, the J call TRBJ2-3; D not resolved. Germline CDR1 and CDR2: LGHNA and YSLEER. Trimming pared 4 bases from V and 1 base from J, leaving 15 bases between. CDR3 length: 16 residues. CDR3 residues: CASSPSWGIGTDTQYF. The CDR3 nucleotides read TGCGCCAGCAGCCCCTCCTGGGGAATAGGCACAGATACGCAGTATTTT.

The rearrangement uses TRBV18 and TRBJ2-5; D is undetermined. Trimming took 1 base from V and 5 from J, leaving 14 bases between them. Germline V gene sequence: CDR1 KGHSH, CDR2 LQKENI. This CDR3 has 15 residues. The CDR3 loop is CASSPLDRRQETQYF. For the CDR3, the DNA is TGTGCCAGCTCACCACTAGATCGGCGGCAGGAGACCCAGTACTTC.

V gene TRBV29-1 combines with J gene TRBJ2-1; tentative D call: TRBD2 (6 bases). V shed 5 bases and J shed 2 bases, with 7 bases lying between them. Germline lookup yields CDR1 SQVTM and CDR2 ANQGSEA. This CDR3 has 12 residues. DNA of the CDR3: TGCAGCGTTTGGACTACCTACAATGAGCAGTTCTTC. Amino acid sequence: CSVWTTYNEQFF.

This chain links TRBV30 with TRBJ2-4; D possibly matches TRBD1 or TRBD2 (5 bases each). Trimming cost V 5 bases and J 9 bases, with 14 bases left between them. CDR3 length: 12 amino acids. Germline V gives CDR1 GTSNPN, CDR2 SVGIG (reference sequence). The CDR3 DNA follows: TGTGCCTGGGGGACGGTGGGCGCCATTCAGTACTTC. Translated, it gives CAWGTVGAIQYF. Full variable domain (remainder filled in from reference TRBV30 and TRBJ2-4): SQTIHQWPATLVQPVGSPLSLECTVEGTSNPNLYWYRQAAGRGLQLLFYSVGIGQISSEVPQNLSASRPQDRQFILSSKKLLLSDSGFYLCAWGTVGAIQYFGAGTRLSVL.

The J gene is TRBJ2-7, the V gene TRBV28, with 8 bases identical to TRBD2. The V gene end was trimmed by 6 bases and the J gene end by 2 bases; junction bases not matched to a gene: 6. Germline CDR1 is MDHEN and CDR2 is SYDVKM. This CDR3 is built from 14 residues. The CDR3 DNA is TGTGCCAGCAGGTGGGGTAGCGGGGCCTACGAGCAGTACTTC. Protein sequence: CASRWGSGAYEQYF.

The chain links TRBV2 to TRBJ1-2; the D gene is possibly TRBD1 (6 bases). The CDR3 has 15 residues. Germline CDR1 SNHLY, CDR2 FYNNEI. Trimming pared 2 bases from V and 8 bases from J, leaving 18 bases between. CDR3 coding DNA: TGTGCCAGCAGTGAACGAGACCCGGGGGCTCGCGGCTACACCTTC. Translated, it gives CASSERDPGARGYTF.

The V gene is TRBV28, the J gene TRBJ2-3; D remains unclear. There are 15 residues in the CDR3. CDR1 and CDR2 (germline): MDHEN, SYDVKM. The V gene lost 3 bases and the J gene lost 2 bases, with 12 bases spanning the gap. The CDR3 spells CASSLRFRTTDTQYF. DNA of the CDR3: TGTGCCAGCAGTTTGAGGTTCAGGACCACAGATACGCAGTATTTT.

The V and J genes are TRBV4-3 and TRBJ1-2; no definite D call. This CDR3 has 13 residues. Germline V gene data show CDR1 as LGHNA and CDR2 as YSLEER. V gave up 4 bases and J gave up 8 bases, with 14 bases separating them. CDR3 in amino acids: CASSRDRAGGYTF. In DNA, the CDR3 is TGCGCCAGCAGCCGCGACCGGGCGGGGGGCTACACCTTC.

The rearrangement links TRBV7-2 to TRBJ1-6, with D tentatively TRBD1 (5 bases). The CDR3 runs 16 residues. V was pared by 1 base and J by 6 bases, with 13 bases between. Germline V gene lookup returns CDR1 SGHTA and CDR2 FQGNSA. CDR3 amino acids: CASSLGTDRFNSPLHF. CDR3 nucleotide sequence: TGTGCCAGCAGCTTAGGGACCGACAGATTTAATTCACCCCTCCACTTT.

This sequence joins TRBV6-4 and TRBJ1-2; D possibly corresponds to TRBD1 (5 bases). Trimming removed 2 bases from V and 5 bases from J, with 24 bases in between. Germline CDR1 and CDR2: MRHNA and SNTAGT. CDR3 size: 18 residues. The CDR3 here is CASSDPRAEFLLRYGYTF. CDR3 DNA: TGTGCCAGCAGTGACCCCAGGGCGGAATTTCTCCTGAGGTATGGCTACACCTTC.

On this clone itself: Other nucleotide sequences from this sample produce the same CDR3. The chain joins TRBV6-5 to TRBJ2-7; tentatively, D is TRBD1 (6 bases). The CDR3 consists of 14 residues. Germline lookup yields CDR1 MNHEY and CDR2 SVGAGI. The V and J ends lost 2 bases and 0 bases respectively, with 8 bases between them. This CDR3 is CASSYNRDSYEQYF. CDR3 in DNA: TGTGCCAGCAGTTACAACAGGGACTCCTACGAGCAGTACTTC.

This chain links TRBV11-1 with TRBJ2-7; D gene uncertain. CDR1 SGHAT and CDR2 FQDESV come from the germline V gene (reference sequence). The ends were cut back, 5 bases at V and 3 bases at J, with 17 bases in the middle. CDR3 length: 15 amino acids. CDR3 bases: TGTGCCAGCAGCCCCACCCCCCAGGCACTCTACGAGCAGTACTTC. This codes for CASSPTPQALYEQYF.

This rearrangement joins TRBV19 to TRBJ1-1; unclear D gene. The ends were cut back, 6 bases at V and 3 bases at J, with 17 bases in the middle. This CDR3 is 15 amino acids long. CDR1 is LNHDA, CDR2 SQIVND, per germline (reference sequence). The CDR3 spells CASSKGRSVDTEAFF. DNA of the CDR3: TGTGCCAGTAGCAAAGGCAGAAGCGTGGACACTGAAGCTTTCTTT.

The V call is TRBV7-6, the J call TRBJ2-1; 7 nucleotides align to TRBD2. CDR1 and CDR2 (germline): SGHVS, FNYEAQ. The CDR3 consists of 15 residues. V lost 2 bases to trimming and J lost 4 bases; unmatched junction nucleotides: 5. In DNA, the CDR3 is TGTGCCAGCAGCTTAAGGCTAGCGGAGTACAATGAGCAGTTCTTC. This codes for CASSLRLAEYNEQFF.

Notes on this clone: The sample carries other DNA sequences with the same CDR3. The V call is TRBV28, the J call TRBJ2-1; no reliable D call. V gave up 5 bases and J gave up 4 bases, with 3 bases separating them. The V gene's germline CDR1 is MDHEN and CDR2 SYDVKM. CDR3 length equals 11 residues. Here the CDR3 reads CASSPYNEQFF. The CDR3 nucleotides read TGTGCCAGCAGTCCGTACAATGAGCAGTTCTTC. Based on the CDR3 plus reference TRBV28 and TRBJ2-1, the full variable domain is DVKVTQSSRYLVKRTGEKVFLECVQDMDHENMFWYRQDPGLGLRLIYFSYDVKMKEKGDIPEGYSVSREKKERFSLILESASTNQTSMYLCASSPYNEQFFGPGTRLTVL.

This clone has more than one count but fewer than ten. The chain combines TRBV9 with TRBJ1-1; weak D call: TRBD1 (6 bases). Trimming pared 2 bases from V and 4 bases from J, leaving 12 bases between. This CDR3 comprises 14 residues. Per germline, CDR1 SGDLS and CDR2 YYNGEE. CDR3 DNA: TGTGCCAGCAGCGTTGAGGGGGTGCGCACTGAAGCTTTCTTT. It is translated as CASSVEGVRTEAFF.

CDR3 nucleotide sequence: TGTGCCAGCAGCCCCCGTCTGAGCAGAGGACCCTACAATGAGCAGTTCTTC. It yields the protein CASSPRLSRGPYNEQFF. V and J are TRBV28 and TRBJ2-1; D is ambiguous. This CDR3 contains 17 residues. V lost 6 bases, J lost 2 bases, and 20 bases lay in between. Germline assignment: CDR1 MDHEN and CDR2 SYDVKM.

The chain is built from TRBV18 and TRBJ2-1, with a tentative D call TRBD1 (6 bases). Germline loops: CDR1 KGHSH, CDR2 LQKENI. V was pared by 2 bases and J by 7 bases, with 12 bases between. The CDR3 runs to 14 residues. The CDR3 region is CASSPFPQGNEQFF. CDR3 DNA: TGTGCCAGCTCACCATTCCCGCAGGGGAATGAGCAGTTCTTC.

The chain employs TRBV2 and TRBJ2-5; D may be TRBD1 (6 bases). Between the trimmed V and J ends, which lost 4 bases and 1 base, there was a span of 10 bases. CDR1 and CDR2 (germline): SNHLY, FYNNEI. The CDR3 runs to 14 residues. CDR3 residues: CASSGIQGQETQYF. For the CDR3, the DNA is TGTGCCAGCAGTGGTATACAGGGCCAAGAGACCCAGTACTTC.

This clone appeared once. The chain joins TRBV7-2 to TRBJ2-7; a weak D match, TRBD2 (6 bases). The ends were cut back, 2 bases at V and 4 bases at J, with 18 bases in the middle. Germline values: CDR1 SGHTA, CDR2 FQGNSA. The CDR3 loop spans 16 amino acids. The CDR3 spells CASSLTSGRWGYEQYF. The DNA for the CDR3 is TGTGCCAGCAGCTTAACCTCCGGGAGATGGGGGTACGAGCAGTACTTC.

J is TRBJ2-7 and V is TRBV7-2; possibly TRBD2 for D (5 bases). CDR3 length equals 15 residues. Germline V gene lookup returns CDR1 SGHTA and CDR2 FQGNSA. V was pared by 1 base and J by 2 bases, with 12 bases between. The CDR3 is CASSLEPAGAYEQYF. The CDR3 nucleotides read TGTGCCAGCAGCTTAGAGCCTGCGGGTGCCTACGAGCAGTACTTC.

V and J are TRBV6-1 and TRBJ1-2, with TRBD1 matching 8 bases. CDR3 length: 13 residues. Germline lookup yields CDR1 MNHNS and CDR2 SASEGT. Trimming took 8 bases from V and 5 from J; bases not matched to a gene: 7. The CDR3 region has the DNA TGTGCCAGCCGGACAGGGACGGGATATGGCTACACCTTC. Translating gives CASRTGTGYGYTF.

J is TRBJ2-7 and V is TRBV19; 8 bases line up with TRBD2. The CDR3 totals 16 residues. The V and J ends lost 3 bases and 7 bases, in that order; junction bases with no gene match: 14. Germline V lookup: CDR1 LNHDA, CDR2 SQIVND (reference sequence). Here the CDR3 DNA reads TGTGCCAGTAGTATTCAACCGGGGGGGCACCGAGGGGAGCAGTACTTC. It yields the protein CASSIQPGGHRGEQYF.

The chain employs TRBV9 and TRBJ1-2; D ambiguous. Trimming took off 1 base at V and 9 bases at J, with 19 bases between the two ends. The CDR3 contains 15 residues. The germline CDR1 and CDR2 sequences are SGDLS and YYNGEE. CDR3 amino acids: CASSVSSVLPQSYTF. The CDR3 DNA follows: TGTGCCAGCAGCGTATCCAGTGTCCTCCCGCAAAGCTACACCTTC.

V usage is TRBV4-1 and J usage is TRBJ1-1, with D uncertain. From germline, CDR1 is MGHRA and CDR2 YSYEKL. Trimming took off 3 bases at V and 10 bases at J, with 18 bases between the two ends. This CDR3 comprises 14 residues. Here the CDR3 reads CASSHLISDEAAFF. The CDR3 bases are TGCGCCAGCAGCCATTTAATCTCGGACGAGGCAGCTTTCTTT.